A single sample gave rise to the 2 T cell receptor beta chains below, sequenced in a study of T-cell reconstitution after alpha-beta-depleted transplantation in children. Unique molecular identifiers featured in how the TCRbeta library was prepared. TCRdb fed the PCR reads into MiXCR, producing one record per CDR3 protein. Of about 210,000 distinct CDR3 sequences in the sample, approximately 17% were seen once. The starting material was PBMCs, mostly from graft donor cells, obtained 360 days after TCRalphabeta/CD19-depleted stem cell transplant. These receptors came from a male patient under 10 years old who had a stem cell transplant for acute lymphoblastic leukemia, so the T cells may come from the graft donor.

The table lists this clonotype with a few counts. This chain links TRBV9 with TRBJ2-3; tentatively, D is TRBD2 (7 bases). The CDR3 is 15 residues long. Trimming shortened V by 8 bases and J by 3 bases, and 19 bases separated the two germline ends. Germline loops: CDR1 SGDLS, CDR2 YYNGEE. CDR3 residues: CASSREGVSTDTQYF. CDR3 in DNA: TGTGCCAGTTCGAGGGAGGGGGTGTCGACAGATACGCAGTATTTT.

This clonotype occurred many times. This chain uses TRBV11-2 with TRBJ2-7; D unresolved. The germline V gene encodes CDR1 SGHAT and CDR2 FQNNGV. This CDR3 region has 11 residues. The V end lost 5 bases, the J end lost 7 bases, and 9 bases lay between the germline ends. The CDR3 bases are TGTGCCAGCAGCCTAATGGGGGAGCAGTACTTC. Translating it yields CASSLMGEQYF.